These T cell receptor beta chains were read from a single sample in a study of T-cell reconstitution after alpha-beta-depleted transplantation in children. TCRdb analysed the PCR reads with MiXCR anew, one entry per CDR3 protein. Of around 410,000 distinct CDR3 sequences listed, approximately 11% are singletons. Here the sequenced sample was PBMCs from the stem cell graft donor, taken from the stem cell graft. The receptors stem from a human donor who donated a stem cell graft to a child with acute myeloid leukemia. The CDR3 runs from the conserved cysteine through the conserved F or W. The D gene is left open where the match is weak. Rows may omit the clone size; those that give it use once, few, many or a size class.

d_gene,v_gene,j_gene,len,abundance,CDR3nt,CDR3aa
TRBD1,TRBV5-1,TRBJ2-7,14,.,TGCGCCAGCAGCATTCCGGGACAGATCCACGAGCAGTACTTC,CASSIPGQIHEQYF
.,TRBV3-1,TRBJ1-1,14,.,TGTGCCAGCAGGAACCGGGCGGGGGACACTGAAGCTTTCTTT,CASRNRAGDTEAFF
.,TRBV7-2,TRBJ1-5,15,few,TGTGCCAGCAGCTTCCGACAGGCCGGCAATCAGCCCCAGCATTTT,CASSFRQAGNQPQHF
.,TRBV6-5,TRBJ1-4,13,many,TGTGCCAGCAGTTACGAGGAGGATGAAAAACTGTTTTTT,CASSYEEDEKLFF
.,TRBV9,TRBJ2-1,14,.,TGTGCCAGCAGTGGGACCGGGACCTCAAATGAGCAGTTCTTC,CASSGTGTSNEQFF
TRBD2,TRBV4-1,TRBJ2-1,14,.,TGCGCCAGCAGCTCGGTGGGACTAGCGGTGGAGCAGTTCTTC,CASSSVGLAVEQFF
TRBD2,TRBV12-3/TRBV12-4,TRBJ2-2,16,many,TGTGCCAGCAGCCACTTAACTAGCGTCGGCACCGGGGAGCTGTTTTTT,CASSHLTSVGTGELFF
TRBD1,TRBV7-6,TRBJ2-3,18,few,TGTGCCAGCAGCCAAGGGACAGGGAGAAGGACTAGCACAGATACGCAGTATTTT,CASSQGTGRRTSTDTQYF
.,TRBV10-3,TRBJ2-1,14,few,TGTGCCATCAGCTATGGAGGGCCCCACAATGAGCAGTTCTTC,CAISYGGPHNEQFF
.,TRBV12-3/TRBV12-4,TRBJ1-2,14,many,TGTGCCAGCAGCCCATTAAGGGGGTCGGGAGGCTACACCTTC,CASSPLRGSGGYTF
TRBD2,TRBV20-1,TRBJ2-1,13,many,TGCAGTGCTAGAGGTGGACTAGCTATTGAGCAGTTCTTC,CSARGGLAIEQFF
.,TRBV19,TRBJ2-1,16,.,TGTGCCAGTAGTACCCGCGGGCTCGGGTCCTACAATGAGCAGTTCTTC,CASSTRGLGSYNEQFF
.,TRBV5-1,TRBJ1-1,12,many,TGCGCCAGCAGTCCAGGGCTCGACGAAGCTTTCTTT,CASSPGLDEAFF
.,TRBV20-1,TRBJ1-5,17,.,TGCAGTGCTAGAGTGCCGGGGGCACGTGCTGGGGTTCAGCCCCAGCATTTT,CSARVPGARAGVQPQHF
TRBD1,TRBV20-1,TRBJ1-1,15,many,TGCAGTGCTAGAGAGGACAGGGGGCGGTACACTGAAGCTTTCTTT,CSAREDRGRYTEAFF
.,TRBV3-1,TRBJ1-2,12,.,TGTGCCAGCAGCCAAGAACTGGAAGGCTACACCTTC,CASSQELEGYTF
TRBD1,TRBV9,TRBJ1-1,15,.,TGTGCCAGCAGCGTAGAGGGGGCAGAAGGGACTGAAGCTTTCTTT,CASSVEGAEGTEAFF
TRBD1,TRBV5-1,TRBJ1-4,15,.,TGCGCCAGCAGCTCCCACAGGGGGACTGATGAAAAACTGTTTTTT,CASSSHRGTDEKLFF
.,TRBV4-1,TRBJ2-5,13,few,TGCGCCAGCGCGGACGGGTCAGGGGAGACCCAGTACTTC,CASADGSGETQYF
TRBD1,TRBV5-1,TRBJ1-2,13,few,TGCGCCAGCAGCGGGACAGGAACCTATGGCTACACCTTC,CASSGTGTYGYTF
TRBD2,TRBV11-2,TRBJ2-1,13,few,TGTGCCAGCAGCTCCGGGACTAGCGTTGAGCAGTTCTTC,CASSSGTSVEQFF
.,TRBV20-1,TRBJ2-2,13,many,TGCAGTGCGCGAGGGTATAACACCGGGGAGCTGTTTTTT,CSARGYNTGELFF
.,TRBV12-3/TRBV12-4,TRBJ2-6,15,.,TGTGCCAGCGCGTCCGGGGCCTCTGGGGCCAACGTCCTGACTTTC,CASASGASGANVLTF
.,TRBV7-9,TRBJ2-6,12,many,TGTGCCACTGGGTCTGGGGCCAACGTCCTGACTTTC,CATGSGANVLTF
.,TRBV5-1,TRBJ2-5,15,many,TGCGCCAGCAGCTTGGACGGGGCCGTGGGGGAGACCCAGTACTTC,CASSLDGAVGETQYF
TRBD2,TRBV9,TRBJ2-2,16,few,TGTGCCAGCAGCGCCGGGGGGGGGATTAACACCGGGGAGCTGTTTTTT,CASSAGGGINTGELFF
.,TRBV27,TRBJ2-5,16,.,TGTGCCAGCAGTTTATCTTCTCTGTCTTTTCAAGAGACCCAGTACTTC,CASSLSSLSFQETQYF
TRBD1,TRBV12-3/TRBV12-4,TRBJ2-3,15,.,TGTGCCAGCAGCCCAAACAGGGGTTACACAGATACGCAGTATTTT,CASSPNRGYTDTQYF
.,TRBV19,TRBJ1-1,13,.,TGTGCCAGTAGTATTGGAGGGTCGACTGAAGCTTTCTTT,CASSIGGSTEAFF
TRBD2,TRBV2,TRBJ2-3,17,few,TGTGCCCTCCTAGGGGTAGCGGGAGGGCCGATAGGAGATACGCAGTATTTT,CALLGVAGGPIGDTQYF
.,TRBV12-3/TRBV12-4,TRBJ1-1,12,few,TGTGCCAGCAGGGAGTTGAACACTGAAGCTTTCTTT,CASRELNTEAFF
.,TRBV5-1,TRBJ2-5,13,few,TGCGCCAGCAGCTTCCAGGCGGCTTCGGACCAGTACTTC,CASSFQAASDQYF
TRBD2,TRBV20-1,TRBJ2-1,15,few,TGCAGTGCTAGACCGAGCGGGAGGGCCTACAATGAGCAGTTCTTC,CSARPSGRAYNEQFF
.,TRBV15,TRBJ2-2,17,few,TGTGCCACCAGCAGGCCCCCTTATGGAGGCAACACCGGGGAGCTGTTTTTT,CATSRPPYGGNTGELFF
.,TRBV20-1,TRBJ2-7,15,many,TGCAGTGCTAGGCCTTATGGACTCAGAAAGGGGGAGCAGTACTTC,CSARPYGLRKGEQYF
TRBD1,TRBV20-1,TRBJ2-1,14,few,TGCAGTGCCGGAAGGACAGGGGCCTACAATGAGCAGTTCTTC,CSAGRTGAYNEQFF
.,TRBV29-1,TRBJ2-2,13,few,TGCAGCGTTGAATCTGGCTACACCGGGGAGCTGTTTTTT,CSVESGYTGELFF
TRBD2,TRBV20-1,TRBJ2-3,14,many,TGCAGTGCTAGGGGACTAGCGGGCACAGATACGCAGTATTTT,CSARGLAGTDTQYF
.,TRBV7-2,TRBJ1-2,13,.,TGTGCCAGCAGCTACGAAGGAATCTATGGCTACACCTTC,CASSYEGIYGYTF
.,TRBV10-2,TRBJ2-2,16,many,TGCGCCAGCAGTGTCGTTGCGGGACCGAACACCGGGGAGCTGTTTTTT,CASSVVAGPNTGELFF
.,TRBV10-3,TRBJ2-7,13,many,TGTGCCATCAGTGGCCCAGGCCCCTACGAGCAGTACTTC,CAISGPGPYEQYF
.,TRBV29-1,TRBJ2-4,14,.,TGCAGCGTATCCTTCTTGGGGGCCAAAAACATTCAGTACTTC,CSVSFLGAKNIQYF
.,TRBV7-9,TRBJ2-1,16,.,TGTGCCAGCAGCTTATATGGAGGGGGATCCTACAATGAGCAGTTCTTC,CASSLYGGGSYNEQFF
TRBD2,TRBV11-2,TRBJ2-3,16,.,TGTGCCAGCAGCTTAAGCGCTAGCGGGAGCACAGATACGCAGTATTTT,CASSLSASGSTDTQYF
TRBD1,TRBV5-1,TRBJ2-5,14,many,TGCGCCAGCAACCAGCAGGGGGTGGGCGAGACCCAGTACTTC,CASNQQGVGETQYF
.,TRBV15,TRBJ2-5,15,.,TGTGCCACCAGCACCGGGTCAGGGAGTGCGGAGACCCAGTACTTC,CATSTGSGSAETQYF